This TCR beta chain was found in a study of T cell responses to AZD1222 COVID-19 vaccine. Using immunoSEQ multiplex PCR, the repertoire was profiled, and TCRdb retains in-frame clones only, with some absent. The repertoire consists of 120,000 to 150,000 clones, with 90% to 95% occurring once and the leading ten covering 1.5% to 2%. General study points: Among the donors, most were white British and more were female, and clonal diversity was possibly underestimated.

In regard to this clone: Its cognate antigen is unknown.

The input for sequencing was peripheral blood, taken on day 0 of AZD1222 vaccination. The clonotype comes from an adult in good health.

In DNA, the CDR3 is TGTGCCAGCAGCTTGGGAGGGGGGACCTACGAGCAGTACTTC. Its translation: CASSLGGGTYEQYF. V usage is TRBV7-2 and J usage is TRBJ2-7, with TRBD2 as a possible D gene (7 bases). V was trimmed by 3 bases and J by 2 bases, leaving 11 bases between them. The CDR3 runs to 14 residues. Germline CDR1 and CDR2: SGHTA and FQGNSA.